The rows below give T cell receptor beta chains drawn from one sample of a study of cytomegalovirus exposure and HLA in healthy donors. Method: immunoSEQ multiplex PCR; TCRdb's copy keeps in-frame clones and lacks some. The sample contains about 120,000 clones, roughly 65% of which appear only once. Sequenced input: PBMCs. Source of these receptors: a man aged 35 to 55 in good health and CMV-seropositive. The CDR3 runs from the conserved cysteine through the conserved F or W. The D gene is left open where the match is weak. A clone size is listed for some rows: how often the clone was seen (once, few, many), or a class if it is expanded.

clone_size | j_call | v_call | d_call | cdr3_nt | cdr3_aa
- | TRBJ1-3 | TRBV7-3 | - | TGTGCCAGCAGCCCTGGGACTTCGACCATATATTTT | CASSPGTSTIYF
once | TRBJ1-3 | TRBV7-2 | TRBD1 | TGTGCCAGCAGCCCCCGACAGGGTTACTCTGGAAACACCATATATTTT | CASSPRQGYSGNTIYF
- | TRBJ2-5 | TRBV6-5 | TRBD2 | TGTGCCAGCAGTTACGGACTAGCGGAGACCCAGTACTTC | CASSYGLAETQYF
- | TRBJ1-5 | TRBV10-3 | TRBD1 | TGTGCCACCCGGGACAGGGCTAATCAGCCCCAGCATTTT | CATRDRANQPQHF
few | TRBJ2-3 | TRBV7-9 | - | TGTGCCAGCAGTCAACCCGGAACAGGCACAGATACGCAGTATTTT | CASSQPGTGTDTQYF
once | TRBJ1-2 | TRBV19 | - | TGTGCCAGTAGTCTCGGAGGGATCTATGGCTACACCTTC | CASSLGGIYGYTF
- | TRBJ2-3 | TRBV5-1 | TRBD2 | TGCGCCAGCAGCTTGGTTCGTCTAGCGGGAGCTCAAGATACGCAGTATTTT | CASSLVRLAGAQDTQYF
- | TRBJ2-7 | TRBV5-1 | TRBD2 | TGCGCCAGCAGCTCGCTAGCGGGGGAATCCTACGAGCAGTACTTC | CASSSLAGESYEQYF
few | TRBJ2-7 | TRBV11-2 | - | TGTGCCAGCAGCTCCTCGGAGGGTGGCGAGCAGTACTTC | CASSSSEGGEQYF
- | TRBJ1-2 | TRBV27 | - | TGTGCCACCCGGTACGGTGAGGGATGGGTGTATGGCTACACCTTC | CATRYGEGWVYGYTF
- | TRBJ2-3 | TRBV4-2 | - | TGTGCCAGCAGCCAAGGGCAGGCATTGGGCTCAGATACGCAGTATTTT | CASSQGQALGSDTQYF
once | TRBJ1-6 | TRBV5-1 | - | TGCGCCAGCCGGCAGGACGGGAATAATTCACCCCTCCACTTT | CASRQDGNNSPLHF
- | TRBJ1-6 | TRBV28 | - | TGTGCCAGCAGTGGGAGCAGCTCCTATAATTCACCCCTCCACTTT | CASSGSSSYNSPLHF
- | TRBJ2-5 | TRBV11-3 | - | TGTGCCAGCAGCTTTTACGCGGGACCAGAAGAGACCCAGTACTTC | CASSFYAGPEETQYF
- | TRBJ2-1 | TRBV6-5 | - | TGTGCCAGCAGCATAAGTTATACCGGAGGGAATGAGCAGTTCTTC | CASSISYTGGNEQFF
- | TRBJ2-2 | TRBV7-6 | TRBD2 | TGTGCCAGCAGCCCCCTGTCTGGACTAGCGGTGAACACCGGGGAGCTGTTTTTT | CASSPLSGLAVNTGELFF
once | TRBJ1-6 | TRBV18 | TRBD1 | TGTGCCAGCTCACCGGAGAGGGGACAGGGGCGTTCACCCCTCCACTTT | CASSPERGQGRSPLHF
- | TRBJ2-7 | TRBV7-2 | - | TGTGCCAGCAGCTTAGTGTTCGGCAGGGGCTACGAGCAGTACTTC | CASSLVFGRGYEQYF
- | TRBJ1-6 | TRBV27 | TRBD1 | TGTGCCAGCAGTCCAGACAGGGCTGGGAATTCACCCCTCCACTTT | CASSPDRAGNSPLHF
once | TRBJ2-5 | TRBV9 | TRBD2 | TGTGCCAGCAGCGTACAACCTGGGGGAGGGCAAGAGACCCAGTACTTC | CASSVQPGGGQETQYF
few | TRBJ2-1 | TRBV6-4 | TRBD1 | TGTGCCAGCAGTGACTCGATGCAAGGACAGGGGATCTACAATGAGCAGTTCTTC | CASSDSMQGQGIYNEQFF
few | TRBJ2-3 | TRBV2 | - | TGTGCCAGCAGAGGAGTACGGGGCGGGGAAACAGATACGCAGTATTTT | CASRGVRGGETDTQYF
few | TRBJ2-3 | TRBV2 | - | TGTGCCAGCAGGGACCTGGAGACGCGGAGGGGATATGCAGATACGCAGTATTTT | CASRDLETRRGYADTQYF
- | TRBJ2-1 | TRBV28 | TRBD2 | TGTGCCAGCAGTGAGATGACTAGCGGGGCGCTCGAGCAGTTCTTC | CASSEMTSGALEQFF
- | TRBJ2-1 | TRBV10-3 | TRBD2 | TGTGCCATCAGTGGACCGGGACTAGCGGGATATGAGCAGTTCTTC | CAISGPGLAGYEQFF
- | TRBJ1-5 | TRBV18 | - | TGTGCCAGCTCACCACCGAACACCAATCAGCCCCAGCATTTT | CASSPPNTNQPQHF
few | TRBJ2-1 | TRBV7-8 | - | TGTGCCAGCAGCCAACCCGGGACTCCCAATGAGCAGTTCTTC | CASSQPGTPNEQFF
few | TRBJ2-5 | TRBV5-1 | TRBD1 | TGCGCCAGCAGTTCCGGGACAGGGGGATATCAGGAGACCCAGTACTTC | CASSSGTGGYQETQYF
- | TRBJ2-5 | TRBV27 | - | TGTGCCAGCACCCTGAATATACTAACACAAGAGACCCAGTACTTC | CASTLNILTQETQYF
few | TRBJ2-7 | TRBV28 | - | TGTGCCAGCAGCTCCGGACAGTCCTACGAGCAGTACTTC | CASSSGQSYEQYF
few | TRBJ2-7 | TRBV10-3 | TRBD2 | TGTGCCATCACGGGGGGGGAGACCTACGAGCAGTACTTC | CAITGGETYEQYF
- | TRBJ2-7 | TRBV7-3 | - | TGTGCCAGCAGCTTTGGGACTCCTCCATACGAGCAGTACTTC | CASSFGTPPYEQYF
few | TRBJ2-5 | TRBV7-8 | - | TGTGCCAGCAGCTTAGGGACTTCCCAAGAGACCCAGTACTTC | CASSLGTSQETQYF
- | TRBJ1-1 | TRBV9 | - | TGTGCCAGCAGCTATCAGTATCACACTGAAGCTTTCTTT | CASSYQYHTEAFF
- | TRBJ2-5 | TRBV5-1 | TRBD2 | TGCGCCAGCAGCTCCCTACGGGGACTAGCGGGGGACCAAGAGACCCAGTACTTC | CASSSLRGLAGDQETQYF
- | TRBJ1-5 | TRBV7-6 | - | TGTGCCAGCAGCTTAGAAGGAGGGGTGAGAAATCAGCCCCAGCATTTT | CASSLEGGVRNQPQHF
- | TRBJ2-5 | TRBV30 | TRBD2 | TGTGCCTTGGTAGCGGGGGGGGGAGAGACCCAGTACTTC | CALVAGGGETQYF
- | TRBJ1-1 | TRBV27 | - | TGTGCCAGCAGTTTAAGGGGCAGTAACACTGAAGCTTTCTTT | CASSLRGSNTEAFF
- | TRBJ2-7 | TRBV6-5 | TRBD1 | TGTGCCAGCAGCCCAGGACAGGGGGAGGTCGAGCAGTACTTC | CASSPGQGEVEQYF
- | TRBJ1-4 | TRBV5-1 | - | TGCGCCAGCCACTGGGGGGGCGAGAGTGAAAAACTGTTTTTT | CASHWGGESEKLFF
- | TRBJ1-4 | TRBV28 | TRBD1 | TGTGCCAGCAGTACCCGACAGGGGGCATTGTTTTTT | CASSTRQGALFF
- | TRBJ2-7 | TRBV18 | - | TGTGCCAGCTCACCACCGGGGCAGGGGAGCGCCTACGAGCAGTACTTC | CASSPPGQGSAYEQYF
- | TRBJ2-2 | TRBV13 | - | TGTGCCAGCAGCTTCGCCCCCCTCGGGACACTATCCCGATGGAGAAACACCGGGGAGCTGTTTTTT | CASSFAPLGTLSRWRNTGELFF
few | TRBJ1-1 | TRBV29-1 | - | TGCAGCGTGCCCCAAGGTGTCGGGGTCGCTGAAGCTTTCTTT | CSVPQGVGVAEAFF
few | TRBJ1-5 | TRBV5-8 | TRBD1 | TGTGCCAGCAACCCGGGACAGGGGTATAGCAATCAGCCCCAGCATTTT | CASNPGQGYSNQPQHF
- | TRBJ1-4 | TRBV2 | - | TGTGCCAGCACCTACGGTAATGAAAAACTGTTTTTT | CASTYGNEKLFF
- | TRBJ2-5 | TRBV7-9 | - | TGTGCCAGCAGCTTAGCAGGGGCAGAGACCCAGTACTTC | CASSLAGAETQYF
- | TRBJ2-3 | TRBV7-3 | TRBD1 | TGTGCCAGCAGCCTCGCGCCGGGACAGGGCACAGATACGCAGTATTTT | CASSLAPGQGTDTQYF
- | TRBJ2-3 | TRBV5-4 | - | TGTGCCAGCGCTTTAGGGGGCGGGGGGTCAGATACGCAGTATTTT | CASALGGGGSDTQYF
- | TRBJ2-1 | TRBV10-1 | TRBD2 | TGCGCCAGCAGTGCCACAGGCAGCGGGAGGAGGAATGAGCAGTTCTTC | CASSATGSGRRNEQFF
- | TRBJ2-1 | TRBV11-2 | - | TGTGCCAGCAGCTTAAGACTTCTCAATGAGCAGTTCTTC | CASSLRLLNEQFF
- | TRBJ2-7 | TRBV9 | - | TGTGCCAGCAGCGCCGCGATTCAGGGCAACGAGCAGTACTTC | CASSAAIQGNEQYF